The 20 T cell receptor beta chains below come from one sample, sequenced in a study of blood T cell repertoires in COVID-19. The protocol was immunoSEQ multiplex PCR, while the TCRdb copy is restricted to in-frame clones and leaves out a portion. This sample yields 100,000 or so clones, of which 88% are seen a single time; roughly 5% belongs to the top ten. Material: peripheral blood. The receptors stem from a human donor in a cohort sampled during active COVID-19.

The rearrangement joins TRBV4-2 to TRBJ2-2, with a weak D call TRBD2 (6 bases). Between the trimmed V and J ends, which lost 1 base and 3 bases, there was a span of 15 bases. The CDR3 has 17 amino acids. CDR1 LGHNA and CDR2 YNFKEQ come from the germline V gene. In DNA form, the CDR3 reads TGTGCCAGCAGCCAAGGGACTACCGAGATTCACACCGGGGAGCTGTTTTTT. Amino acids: CASSQGTTEIHTGELFF.

The DNA for the CDR3 is TGTGCCACCGTGCGGAGCGCGGCGGAGGATACGCAGTATTTT. It yields the protein CATVRSAAEDTQYF. V is TRBV28 and J is TRBJ2-3, with unresolved D. Germline CDR1 reads MDHEN; CDR2 reads SYDVKM. The CDR3 runs to 14 residues. V lost 10 bases to trimming and J lost 6 bases, with 20 bases between them.

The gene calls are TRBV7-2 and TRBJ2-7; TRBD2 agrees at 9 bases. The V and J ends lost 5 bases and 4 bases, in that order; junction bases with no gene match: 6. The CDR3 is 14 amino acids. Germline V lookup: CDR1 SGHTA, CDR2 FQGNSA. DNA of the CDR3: TGTGCCAGCAGCCCGAGCGGGAGGAGTTACGAGCAGTACTTC. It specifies CASSPSGRSYEQYF.

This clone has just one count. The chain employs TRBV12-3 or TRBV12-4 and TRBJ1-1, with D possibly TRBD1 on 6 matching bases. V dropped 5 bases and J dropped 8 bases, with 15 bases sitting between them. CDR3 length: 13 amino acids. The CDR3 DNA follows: TGTGCCAGCAGTCTAATCGGACAGTCAGAAGCTTTCTTT. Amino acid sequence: CASSLIGQSEAFF.

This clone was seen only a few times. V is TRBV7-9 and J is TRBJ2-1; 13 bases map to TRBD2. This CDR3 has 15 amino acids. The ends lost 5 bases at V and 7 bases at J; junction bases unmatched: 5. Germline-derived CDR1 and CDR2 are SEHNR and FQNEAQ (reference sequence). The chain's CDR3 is CASSRTSGRGNEQFF. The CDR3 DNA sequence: TGTGCCAGCAGCCGGACTAGCGGGAGAGGTAATGAGCAGTTCTTC.

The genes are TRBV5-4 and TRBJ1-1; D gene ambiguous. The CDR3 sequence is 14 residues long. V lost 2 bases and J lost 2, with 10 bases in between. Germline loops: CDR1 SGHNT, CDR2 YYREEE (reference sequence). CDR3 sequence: CASSLKRANTEAFF. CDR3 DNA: TGTGCCAGCAGCTTAAAGCGGGCTAACACTGAAGCTTTCTTT.

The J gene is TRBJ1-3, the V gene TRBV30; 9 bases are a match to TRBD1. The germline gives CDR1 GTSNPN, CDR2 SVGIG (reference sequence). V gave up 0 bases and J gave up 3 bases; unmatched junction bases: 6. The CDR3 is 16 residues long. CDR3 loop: CAWSVWGQGGGNTIYF. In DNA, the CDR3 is TGTGCCTGGAGTGTATGGGGACAGGGAGGTGGAAACACCATATATTTT.

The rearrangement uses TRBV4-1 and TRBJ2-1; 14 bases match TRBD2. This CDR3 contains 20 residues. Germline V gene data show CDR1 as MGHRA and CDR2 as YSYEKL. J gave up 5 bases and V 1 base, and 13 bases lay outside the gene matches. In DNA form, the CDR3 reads TGCGCCAGCAGCCAAGCCCCTCCCGGGACTAGCGGGAGAAGGGACAATGAGCAGTTCTTC. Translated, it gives CASSQAPPGTSGRRDNEQFF.

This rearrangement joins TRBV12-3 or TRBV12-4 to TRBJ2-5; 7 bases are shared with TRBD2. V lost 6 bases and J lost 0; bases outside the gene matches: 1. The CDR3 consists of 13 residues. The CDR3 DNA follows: TGTGCCAGCAGGGGGACTAACCAAGAGACCCAGTACTTC. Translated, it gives CASRGTNQETQYF.

The CDR3 coding sequence is TGTGCCAGCAGCTTGGCGGGGACTAGCGGGACCACCGGGGAGCTGTTTTTT. Residues: CASSLAGTSGTTGELFF. The chain is built from TRBV5-6 and TRBJ2-2; 13 bases fit TRBD2. The J segment lost 4 bases and the V segment lost 0 bases, leaving 3 bases of the junction unmatched. Germline lookup yields CDR1 SGHDT and CDR2 YYEEEE. The CDR3 contains 17 residues.

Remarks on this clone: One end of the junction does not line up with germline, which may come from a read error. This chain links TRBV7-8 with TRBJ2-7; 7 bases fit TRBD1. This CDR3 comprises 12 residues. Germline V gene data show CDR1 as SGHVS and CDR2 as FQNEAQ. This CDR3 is CASSETGTADNF. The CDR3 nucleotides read TGTGCCAGCAGCGAAACCGGGACAGCCGATAACTTC.

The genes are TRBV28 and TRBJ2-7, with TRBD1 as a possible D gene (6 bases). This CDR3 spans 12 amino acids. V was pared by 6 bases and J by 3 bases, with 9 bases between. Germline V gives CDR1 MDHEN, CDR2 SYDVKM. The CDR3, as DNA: TGTGCCAGCAGGATGGACAGCTACGAGCAGTACTTC. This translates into CASRMDSYEQYF.

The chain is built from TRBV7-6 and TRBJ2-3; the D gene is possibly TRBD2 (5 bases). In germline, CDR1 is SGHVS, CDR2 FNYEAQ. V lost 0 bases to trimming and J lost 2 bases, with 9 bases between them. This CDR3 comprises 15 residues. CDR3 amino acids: CASSLAGKPTDTQYF. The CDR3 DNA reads TGTGCCAGCAGCTTAGCCGGGAAGCCCACAGATACGCAGTATTTT. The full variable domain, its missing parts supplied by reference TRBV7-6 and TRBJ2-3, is GAGVSQSPRYKVTKRGQDVALRCDPISGHVSLYWYRQALGQGPEFLTYFNYEAQQDKSGLPNDRFSAERPEGSISTLTIQRTEQRDSAMYRCASSLAGKPTDTQYFGPGTRLTVL.

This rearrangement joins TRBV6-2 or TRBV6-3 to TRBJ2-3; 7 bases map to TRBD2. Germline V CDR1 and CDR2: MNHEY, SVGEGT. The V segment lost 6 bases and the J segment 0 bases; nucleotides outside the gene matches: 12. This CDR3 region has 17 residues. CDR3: CASSLWDLAESTDTQYF. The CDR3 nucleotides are TGTGCCAGCAGCTTATGGGATCTAGCGGAGAGCACAGATACGCAGTATTTT.

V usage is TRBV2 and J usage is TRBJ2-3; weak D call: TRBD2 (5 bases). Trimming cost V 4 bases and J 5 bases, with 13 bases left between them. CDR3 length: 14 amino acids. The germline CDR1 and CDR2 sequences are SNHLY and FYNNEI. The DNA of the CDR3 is TGTGCCAGCAGTGTTGGCGGAGGAGGAGATACGCAGTATTTT. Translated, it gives CASSVGGGGDTQYF.

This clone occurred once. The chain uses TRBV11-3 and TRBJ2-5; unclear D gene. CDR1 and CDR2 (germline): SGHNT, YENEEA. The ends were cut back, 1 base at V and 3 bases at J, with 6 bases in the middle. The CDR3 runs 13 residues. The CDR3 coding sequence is TGTGCCAGCAGCTTAGGAGCCGAAGAGACCCAGTACTTC. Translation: CASSLGAEETQYF.

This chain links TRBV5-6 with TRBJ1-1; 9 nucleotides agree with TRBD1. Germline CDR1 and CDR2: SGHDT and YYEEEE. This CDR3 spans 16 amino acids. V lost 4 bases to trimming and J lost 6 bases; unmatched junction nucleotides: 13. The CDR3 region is CASSPPGTGLGAEAFF. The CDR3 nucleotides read TGTGCCAGCAGCCCTCCCGGGACAGGGCTCGGGGCTGAAGCTTTCTTT.

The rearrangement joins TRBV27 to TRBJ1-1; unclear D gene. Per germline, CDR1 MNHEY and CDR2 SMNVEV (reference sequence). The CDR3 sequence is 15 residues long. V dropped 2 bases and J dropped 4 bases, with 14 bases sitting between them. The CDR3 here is CASSLSSPPRTEAFF. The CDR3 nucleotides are TGTGCCAGCAGTTTAAGCTCTCCACCGCGCACTGAAGCTTTCTTT.

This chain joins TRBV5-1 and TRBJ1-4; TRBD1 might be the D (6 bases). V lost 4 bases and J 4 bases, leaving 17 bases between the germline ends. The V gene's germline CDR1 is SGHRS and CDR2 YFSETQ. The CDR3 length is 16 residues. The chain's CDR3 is CASSLNPGGFNEKLFF. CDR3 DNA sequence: TGCGCCAGCAGCCTTAACCCGGGGGGCTTTAATGAAAAACTGTTTTTT.

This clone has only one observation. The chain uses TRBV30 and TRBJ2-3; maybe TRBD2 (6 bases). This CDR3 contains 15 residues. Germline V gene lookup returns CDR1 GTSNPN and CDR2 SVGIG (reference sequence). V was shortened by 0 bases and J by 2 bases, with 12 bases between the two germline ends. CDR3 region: CAWSVFAGTTDTQYF. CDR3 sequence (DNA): TGTGCCTGGAGTGTCTTTGCGGGGACCACAGATACGCAGTATTTT.